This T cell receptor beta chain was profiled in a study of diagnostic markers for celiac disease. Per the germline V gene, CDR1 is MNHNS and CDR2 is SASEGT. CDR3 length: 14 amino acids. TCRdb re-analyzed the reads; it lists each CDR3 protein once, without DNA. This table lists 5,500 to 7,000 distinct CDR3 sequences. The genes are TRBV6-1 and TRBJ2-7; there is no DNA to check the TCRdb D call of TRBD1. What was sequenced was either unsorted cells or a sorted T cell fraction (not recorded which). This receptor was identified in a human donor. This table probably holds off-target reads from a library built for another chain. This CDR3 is CASSEWTVSYEQYF.